Presented here are 27 T cell receptor beta chains from one specimen sequenced in a study of T cells in tuberculosis. Profiling relied on immunoSEQ multiplex PCR, and the TCRdb table lists in-frame clones only, not all of them. Of 47,000 or so clones in the sample, about 95% were seen once. Time point described: new active TB diagnosis, blood taken before or within 7 days of starting treatment. The sequencing used PBMCs, collected at tuberculosis diagnosis. The origin of the receptors is an adult with tuberculosis.

The J gene is TRBJ2-7, the V gene TRBV28; 7 bases match TRBD2. Germline values: CDR1 MDHEN, CDR2 SYDVKM. The CDR3 length is 15 residues. Unmatched junction bases numbered 9, after V lost 7 bases and J lost 0 bases. In nucleotides, the CDR3 is TGTGCCAGCACCCCAAGCGGGGCCCACTCCTACGAGCAGTACTTC. Translating gives CASTPSGAHSYEQYF.

V usage is TRBV6-9 and J usage is TRBJ2-2; the match to TRBD2 covers 9 bases. Germline V CDR1 and CDR2: MNHGY, SVAAGI. V gave up 6 bases and J gave up 3 bases; unmatched junction bases: 5. This CDR3 has 15 amino acids. CDR3 DNA: TGTGCCAGCAGAAGCGGGGGGCCCCACACCGGGGAGCTGTTTTTT. As protein: CASRSGGPHTGELFF.

The DNA for the CDR3 is TGTGCCAGCAGCCCCCGGGACAGCAGGACTGAAGCTTTCTTT. Protein: CASSPRDSRTEAFF. V and J are TRBV13 and TRBJ1-1, with 7 positions matching TRBD1. The CDR3 has 14 residues. Per germline, CDR1 PRHDT and CDR2 FYEKMQ (reference sequence). The ends lost 5 bases at V and 5 bases at J; junction bases unmatched: 8.

The V gene is TRBV9, the J gene TRBJ2-2, with 9 nucleotides matching TRBD2. The germline V gene encodes CDR1 SGDLS and CDR2 YYNGEE. Trimming at V came to 0 bases and at J to 4 bases, leaving 7 bases not matched to a gene. This CDR3 is built from 17 residues. CDR3 in DNA: TGTGCCAGCAGCGTAGTGGCGGGAGGGCATAGCACCGGGGAGCTGTTTTTT. Translating it yields CASSVVAGGHSTGELFF.

This rearrangement joins TRBV11-2 to TRBJ2-1; 9 bases fit TRBD2. This CDR3 region has 15 residues. Germline V gene data show CDR1 as SGHAT and CDR2 as FQNNGV. The V gene end was trimmed by 2 bases and the J gene end by 4 bases; junction bases not matched to a gene: 3. This CDR3 reads CASSLPGLAYNEQFF. The CDR3 DNA reads TGTGCCAGCAGCTTACCGGGACTAGCTTACAATGAGCAGTTCTTC.

This chain connects TRBV16 to TRBJ1-4, with D maybe TRBD1 (5 bases). Trimming removed 0 bases at V and 6 bases at J, with 14 bases between. Looked up from germline, CDR1 is KGHSY and CDR2 is FQNENV. This CDR3 contains 16 residues. CDR3 bases: TGTGCCAGCAGCCAATCGACAGTAGGACTAGATGAAAAACTGTTTTTT. Translated, it gives CASSQSTVGLDEKLFF. The full variable domain, its missing parts supplied by reference TRBV16 and TRBJ1-4, is GEEVAQTPKHLVRGEGQKAKLYCAPIKGHSYVFWYQQVLKNEFKFLISFQNENVFDETGMPKERFSAKCLPNSPCSLEIQATKLEDSAVYFCASSQSTVGLDEKLFFGSGTQLSVL.

This sequence joins TRBV4-3 and TRBJ2-3; D unresolved. V lost 0 bases to trimming and J lost 1 base, with 5 bases between them. The CDR3 is 14 amino acids. Germline CDR1 is LGHNA and CDR2 is YSLEER. CDR3 sequence (DNA): TGCGCCAGCAGCCAAGACCGAGGCACAGATACGCAGTATTTT. It yields the protein CASSQDRGTDTQYF.

The chain uses TRBV18 and TRBJ1-1, with D perhaps TRBD1 (6 bases). This CDR3 contains 15 residues. V was pared by 6 bases and J by 4 bases, with 18 bases between. Germline-derived CDR1 and CDR2 are KGHSH and LQKENI. The CDR3 loop reads CASSSNAGAGTEAFF. For the CDR3, the DNA is TGTGCCAGCTCCTCTAATGCAGGGGCGGGCACTGAAGCTTTCTTT.

The count of this clone is one. The chain recombines TRBV2 with TRBJ1-1; no clear D. Germline loops: CDR1 SNHLY, CDR2 FYNNEI. This CDR3 region has 11 residues. Trimming cost V 7 bases and J 1 base, with 4 bases left between them. In DNA form, the CDR3 reads TGTGCCAGCATGAGGAACACTGAAGCTTTCTTT. Its translation: CASMRNTEAFF.

This clone is a singleton in its sample. The chain employs TRBV7-9 and TRBJ2-3, with 12 bases aligning to TRBD2. After removal of 4 bases from V and 6 bases from J, the junction contained 2 bases not matched to a gene. Germline assignment: CDR1 SEHNR and CDR2 FQNEAQ (reference sequence). CDR3 size: 14 residues. CDR3 nucleotide sequence: TGTGCCAGCAGCTCCGGGACTAGCGGGGATACGCAGTATTTT. Translating gives CASSSGTSGDTQYF.

The V call is TRBV11-3, the J call TRBJ2-1; D uncertain. CDR3 size: 14 residues. Germline values: CDR1 SGHNT, CDR2 YENEEA. V lost 0 bases and J 7 bases, leaving 10 bases between the germline ends. The CDR3 sequence: CASSLDPGRNEQFF. CDR3 DNA: TGTGCCAGCAGCTTAGATCCGGGTAGGAATGAGCAGTTCTTC.

The chain is built from TRBV30 and TRBJ1-6, with D possibly TRBD1 on 6 matching bases. The CDR3 length is 15 residues. Germline V gives CDR1 GTSNPN, CDR2 SVGIG (reference sequence). Trimming stripped 5 bases from V and 5 bases from J, with 16 bases between. CDR3 bases: TGTGCCTGGGCCCCTCCGCAGGGGAATAATTCACCCCTCCACTTT. As protein: CAWAPPQGNNSPLHF.

V gene TRBV6-5 combines with J gene TRBJ2-7, with 9 bases aligning to TRBD2. The CDR3 sequence is 14 residues long. Trimming removed 5 bases from V and 6 bases from J; junction bases left unmatched: 8. Germline V CDR1 and CDR2: MNHEY, SVGAGI. The CDR3 nucleotides are TGTGCCAGCAGTGCCGGGACTAGCAACGGCGAGCAGTACTTC. Amino acids: CASSAGTSNGEQYF.

CDR3 region: CASSLGQGIAGELFF. CDR3 sequence (DNA): TGTGCCAGCAGCCTAGGACAGGGGATCGCCGGGGAGCTGTTTTTT. This sequence joins TRBV7-2 and TRBJ2-2; 9 bases fit TRBD1. Per germline, CDR1 SGHTA and CDR2 FQGNSA. This CDR3 is built from 15 residues. V lost 5 bases to trimming and J lost 6 bases; unmatched junction nucleotides: 7.

The chain couples TRBV5-6 to TRBJ2-2, with D tentatively TRBD1 (6 bases). The CDR3 extends over 16 amino acids. The germline V and J ends were trimmed by 0 bases and 5 bases, with 14 bases remaining between them. Germline lookup yields CDR1 SGHDT and CDR2 YYEEEE. CDR3 amino acids: CASSLGGLMGTGELFF. The CDR3 DNA sequence: TGTGCCAGCAGCTTGGGGGGGCTCATGGGAACCGGGGAGCTGTTTTTT.

The chain uses TRBV7-6 and TRBJ2-1; TRBD2 matches 7 bases. V gave up 2 bases and J gave up 8 bases; unmatched junction bases: 9. The CDR3 loop spans 15 amino acids. From germline, CDR1 is SGHVS and CDR2 FNYEAQ. The CDR3 DNA reads as TGTGCCAGCAGCTTAAATCCAGCGGGACGGTATGAGCAGTTCTTC. It codes for CASSLNPAGRYEQFF.

The V and J genes are TRBV29-1 and TRBJ1-2, with 8 bases that match TRBD1. The V gene end was trimmed by 6 bases and the J gene end by 0 bases; junction bases not matched to a gene: 6. CDR1 is SQVTM and CDR2 is ANQGSEA in the germline V gene. This CDR3 contains 14 residues. The CDR3 region has the DNA TGCAGCGTCGTAGGGGACAGGTCTAACTATGGCTACACCTTC. Translated: CSVVGDRSNYGYTF. Full variable domain (outside the CDR3, taken from reference TRBV29-1 and TRBJ1-2): SAVISQKPSRDICQRGTSLTIQCQVDSQVTMMFWYRQQPGQSLTLIATANQGSEATYESGFVIDKFPISRPNLTFSTLTVSNMSPEDSSIYLCSVVGDRSNYGYTFGSGTRLTVV.

This chain uses TRBV6-6 with TRBJ2-2; 8 bases are shared with TRBD2. The ends lost 11 bases at V and 0 bases at J; junction bases unmatched: 5. Per the germline V gene, CDR1 is MNHNY and CDR2 is SVGAGI (reference sequence). This CDR3 is 14 amino acids long. The CDR3 loop reads CAGGSGTNTGELFF. The CDR3 bases are TGTGCCGGCGGTAGCGGGACGAACACCGGGGAGCTGTTTTTT.

The CDR3 loop is CAWRALDRENEQFF. The DNA for the CDR3 is TGTGCCTGGAGGGCCCTCGACAGGGAAAATGAGCAGTTCTTC. V and J are TRBV30 and TRBJ2-1, with 7 nucleotides matching TRBD1. Germline lookup yields CDR1 GTSNPN and CDR2 SVGIG (reference sequence). The V segment lost 3 bases and the J segment 7 bases; nucleotides outside the gene matches: 9. The length of the CDR3 is 14 residues.

V is TRBV7-9 and J is TRBJ1-1; D is ambiguous. V shed 1 base and J shed 8 bases, with 23 bases lying between them. The germline V gene encodes CDR1 SEHNR and CDR2 FQNEAQ (reference sequence). The CDR3 loop spans 17 amino acids. The CDR3 coding sequence is TGTGCCAGCAGCTTAGATGAGGGTTTTATGCAAATACCCGAAGCTTTCTTT. Amino acid sequence: CASSLDEGFMQIPEAFF. Together with reference TRBV7-9 and TRBJ1-1, the CDR3 gives the full variable domain: DTGVSQNPRHKITKRGQNVTFRCDPISEHNRLYWYRQTLGQGPEFLTYFQNEAQLEKSRLLSDRFSAERPKGSFSTLEIQRTEQGDSAMYLCASSLDEGFMQIPEAFFGQGTRLTVV.

V is TRBV19 and J is TRBJ2-2, with TRBD2 as a possible D gene (6 bases). This CDR3 contains 14 residues. Trimming removed 7 bases at V and 5 bases at J, with 14 bases between. Germline assignment: CDR1 LNHDA and CDR2 SQIVND (reference sequence). The CDR3 sequence is CASTSQAGTGELFF. CDR3 bases: TGTGCCAGTACGTCCCAAGCGGGTACCGGGGAGCTGTTTTTT.

V usage is TRBV5-1 and J usage is TRBJ1-2; TRBD1 agrees at 7 bases. The CDR3 extends over 14 amino acids. Germline CDR1 is SGHRS and CDR2 is YFSETQ. V dropped 7 bases and J dropped 2; count of bases not matched to a gene: 8. For the CDR3, the DNA is TGCGCCAGCGGCGAGGCAGGGGGAAACTATGGCTACACCTTC. The encoded protein is CASGEAGGNYGYTF.

The rearrangement joins TRBV7-6 to TRBJ2-2; D is uncertain. The CDR3 contains 12 residues. V lost 5 bases and J 7 bases, leaving 8 bases between the germline ends. The germline CDR1 and CDR2 sequences are SGHVS and FNYEAQ. As DNA, the CDR3 is TGTGCCAGCAGCCGACATGGCGGGGAGCTGTTTTTT. This encodes CASSRHGGELFF.

The rearrangement joins TRBV30 to TRBJ2-1; 8 bases are shared with TRBD1. Unmatched junction bases numbered 7, after V lost 0 bases and J lost 0 bases. The germline V gene has CDR1 GTSNPN and CDR2 SVGIG (reference sequence). The CDR3 has 17 amino acids. CDR3 in amino acids: CAWSVTRTGGSYNEQFF. The DNA of the CDR3 is TGTGCCTGGAGTGTTACTCGTACAGGGGGCTCCTACAATGAGCAGTTCTTC.

The rearrangement uses TRBV20-1 and TRBJ2-1, with a possible D match to TRBD2 (6 bases). Germline V gene data show CDR1 as DFQATT and CDR2 as SNEGSKA (reference sequence). Trimming took off 6 bases at V and 13 bases at J, with 16 bases between the two ends. The CDR3 runs to 11 residues. The CDR3 protein is CSAAQSGLQFF. The CDR3, as DNA: TGCAGTGCCGCCCAGTCGGGACTCCAGTTCTTC.

This clone occurred once. CDR3 sequence: CASSPGGIEKLFF. DNA of the CDR3: TGTGCCAGCTCACCGGGAGGGATCGAAAAACTGTTTTTT. V gene TRBV18 combines with J gene TRBJ1-4; D ambiguous. CDR1 is KGHSH, CDR2 LQKENI, per germline. The CDR3 contains 13 residues. Trimming left V 3 bases short and J 8 bases short, with 10 bases between.

This sequence joins TRBV29-1 and TRBJ1-1; D is possibly TRBD1 (5 bases). Per germline, CDR1 SQVTM and CDR2 ANQGSEA. Trimming left V 8 bases short and J 1 base short, with 20 bases between. The CDR3 has 15 residues. Here the CDR3 reads CSSSFSGRANTEAFF. DNA for the CDR3: TGCAGCTCCTCATTTTCTGGCAGGGCGAACACTGAAGCTTTCTTT.